These 21 T cell receptor beta chains were sequenced from one sample in a study of cytomegalovirus exposure and HLA in healthy donors. Both 60 Vbeta primers and 13 Jbeta primers went into the PCR. TCRdb's table, derived via immunoSEQ multiplex PCR, lists solely in-frame clones and lacks some. The table includes fewer than 100,000 clones, roughly 78% detected once. Sequenced: PBMCs. The receptors originated from a woman aged 55 to 70 in good health and CMV-seronegative.

This rearrangement joins TRBV25-1 to TRBJ2-3; TRBD1 is a possible D gene (5 bases). Trimming pared 2 bases from V and 2 bases from J, leaving 11 bases between. This CDR3 has 15 amino acids. Germline V gene sequence: CDR1 MGHDK, CDR2 SYGVNS. The CDR3 coding sequence is TGTGCCAGCAGTGAACGACAGTTACTCACAGATACGCAGTATTTT. Translated, it gives CASSERQLLTDTQYF.

V gene TRBV25-1 combines with J gene TRBJ1-4; 8 nucleotides match TRBD1. Germline CDR1 and CDR2: MGHDK and SYGVNS. V was pared by 6 bases and J by 8 bases, with 11 bases of the junction left unmatched. The CDR3 covers 15 residues. The CDR3 sequence is CASSAPGGGWEKLFF. The CDR3, as DNA: TGTGCCAGCAGCGCCCCAGGGGGCGGGTGGGAAAAACTGTTTTTT.

V is TRBV12-5 and J is TRBJ1-1; 7 bases line up with TRBD1. The CDR3 totals 12 residues. Germline V gene data show CDR1 as LGHNT and CDR2 as FRNRAP. V lost 6 bases, J lost 7 bases, and 5 bases stayed unmatched. The CDR3 sequence: CASGLHRGEAFF. CDR3 DNA sequence: TGTGCTAGTGGCCTACACAGGGGTGAAGCTTTCTTT. The complete variable domain, with remaining parts taken from reference TRBV12-5 and TRBJ1-1, reads DARVTQTPRHKVTEMGQEVTMRCQPILGHNTVFWYRQTMMQGLELLAYFRNRAPLDDSGMPKDRFSAEMPDATLATLKIQPSEPRDSAVYFCASGLHRGEAFFGQGTRLTVV.

This clone came up once. The rearrangement links TRBV7-9 to TRBJ2-2; perhaps TRBD2 as D (6 bases). Per germline, CDR1 SEHNR and CDR2 FQNEAQ (reference sequence). The CDR3 is made up of 14 amino acids. V was pared by 4 bases and J by 3 bases, with 9 bases between. For the CDR3, the DNA is TGTGCCAGCAGCTCCGGCGGGGACACCGGGGAGCTGTTTTTT. Translation gives CASSSGGDTGELFF.

This clone occurred a few times. The chain links TRBV4-3 to TRBJ1-2; D gene unclear. This CDR3 is built from 17 residues. V lost 3 bases and J 0 bases, leaving 17 bases between the germline ends. Germline values: CDR1 LGHNA, CDR2 YSLEER. The CDR3 DNA follows: TGCGCCAGCAGCCATGCGGTCTCGACCCAAACTAACTATGGCTACACCTTC. Translating gives CASSHAVSTQTNYGYTF.

V and J are TRBV10-2 and TRBJ2-5; TRBD2 aligns across 9 bases. This CDR3 contains 16 residues. The V and J ends lost 2 bases and 5 bases, in that order; junction bases with no gene match: 9. CDR1 WSHSY and CDR2 SAAADI come from the germline V gene. The DNA of the CDR3 is TGCGCCAGCAGTGAGGATAGCGGGAGTGTCGGGGAGACCCAGTACTTC. Translated: CASSEDSGSVGETQYF.

V and J are TRBV9 and TRBJ2-7, with 9 nucleotides matching TRBD1. The V segment lost 0 bases and the J segment 5 bases; nucleotides outside the gene matches: 6. The length of the CDR3 is 15 residues. CDR1 and CDR2 from the germline V gene are SGDLS and YYNGEE. The CDR3: CASSVGGTGYHEQYF. The CDR3 DNA reads as TGTGCCAGCAGCGTAGGAGGGACAGGGTATCACGAGCAGTACTTC.

This rearrangement joins TRBV6-1 to TRBJ2-7; TRBD2 matches at 13 bases. Germline lookup yields CDR1 MNHNS and CDR2 SASEGT. Germline trimming cut 6 bases from V and 6 bases from J; bases unmatched to any gene: 8. The CDR3 covers 15 residues. CDR3 amino acids: CASSATSGRTGEQYF. The CDR3 DNA follows: TGTGCCAGCAGCGCGACTAGCGGGAGGACTGGCGAGCAGTACTTC.

This clone was detected once. For the CDR3, the DNA is TGTGCCAGCAGTGGCGTCGGTGTCTCTAACTATGGCTACACCTTC. This codes for CASSGVGVSNYGYTF. This chain links TRBV2 with TRBJ1-2; D not certain. The CDR3 is 15 residues long. The germline V gene encodes CDR1 SNHLY and CDR2 FYNNEI. V lost 4 bases to trimming and J lost 0 bases, with 12 bases between them. Combining the CDR3 with reference TRBV2 and TRBJ1-2 gives the whole variable domain EPEVTQTPSHQVTQMGQEVILRCVPISNHLYFYWYRQILGQKVEFLVSFYNNEISEKSEIFDDQFSVERPDGSNFTLKIRSTKLEDSAMYFCASSGVGVSNYGYTFGSGTRLTVV.

The chain recombines TRBV7-2 with TRBJ1-3; D is ambiguous. Germline V lookup: CDR1 SGHTA, CDR2 FQGNSA. V lost 5 bases and J lost 0, with 11 bases in between. This CDR3 spans 15 amino acids. The CDR3 region has the DNA TGTGCCAGCAGCGCCCGTGCGGGCTCTGGAAACACCATATATTTT. Translated: CASSARAGSGNTIYF.

The CDR3 DNA follows: TGTGCCAGCGGGGCGACAGGGGGTTTCTACGAGCAGTACTTC. It codes for CASGATGGFYEQYF. J is TRBJ2-7 and V is TRBV7-9; 9 positions agree with TRBD1. The V and J ends lost 8 bases and 3 bases, in that order; junction bases with no gene match: 8. Germline V lookup: CDR1 SEHNR, CDR2 FQNEAQ (reference sequence). This CDR3 has 14 amino acids.

The chain recombines TRBV19 with TRBJ1-4; TRBD1 aligns across 9 bases. Unmatched junction bases numbered 2, after V lost 3 bases and J lost 0 bases. CDR1 LNHDA and CDR2 SQIVND come from the germline V gene (reference sequence). The CDR3 contains 16 residues. CDR3: CASSMRQGATNEKLFF. The CDR3 DNA is TGTGCCAGTAGTATGAGACAGGGGGCAACTAATGAAAAACTGTTTTTT.

The V call is TRBV7-2, the J call TRBJ2-3, with D possibly TRBD2 on 6 matching bases. V gave up 5 bases and J gave up 2 bases, with 14 bases separating them. Germline-derived CDR1 and CDR2 are SGHTA and FQGNSA. This CDR3 contains 15 residues. This chain's CDR3 is CASSLGTYFTDTQYF. For the CDR3, the DNA is TGTGCCAGCAGCCTCGGGACTTACTTCACAGATACGCAGTATTTT.

The genes are TRBV10-3 and TRBJ2-2, with 7 bases lining up with TRBD1. Looked up from germline, CDR1 is ENHRY and CDR2 is SYGVKD. V was pared by 4 bases and J by 6 bases, with 5 bases of the junction left unmatched. CDR3 length: 14 amino acids. CDR3 bases: TGTGCCATCAGTGCCGACAGGGCGGCCGGGGAGCTGTTTTTT. As protein: CAISADRAAGELFF.

The gene calls are TRBV5-1 and TRBJ2-3; D is uncertain. This CDR3 is built from 15 residues. V lost 1 base and J lost 0, with 9 bases in between. Per germline, CDR1 SGHRS and CDR2 YFSETQ. Written as DNA, the CDR3 is TGCGCCAGCAGCTTGATACGAGCTAGCACAGATACGCAGTATTTT. Its translation is CASSLIRASTDTQYF.

The rearrangement links TRBV13 to TRBJ2-3; 12 bases match TRBD2. The CDR3 extends over 17 amino acids. The germline CDR1 and CDR2 sequences are PRHDT and FYEKMQ (reference sequence). V was clipped by 4 bases and J by 0 bases; unmatched bases: 5. CDR3 loop: CASSSFGLAGSTDTQYF. CDR3 nucleotide sequence: TGTGCCAGCAGCTCGTTCGGACTAGCGGGGAGCACAGATACGCAGTATTTT.

The J gene is TRBJ1-4, the V gene TRBV15, with D possibly being TRBD1 (5 bases). Trimming took 0 bases from V and 6 from J, leaving 8 bases between them. Germline CDR1 reads LNHNV; CDR2 reads YYDKDF (reference sequence). This CDR3 has 14 residues. The CDR3 coding sequence is TGTGCCACCAGCAGAGACAGGGCGGATGAAAAACTGTTTTTT. The encoded protein is CATSRDRADEKLFF.

V and J are TRBV5-6 and TRBJ1-2; D remains unclear. This CDR3 region has 11 residues. Looked up from germline, CDR1 is SGHDT and CDR2 is YYEEEE. Trimming took 2 bases from V and 6 from J, leaving 5 bases between them. The CDR3 DNA is TGTGCCAGCAGCTTTGAGCATGGCTACACCTTC. This gives the protein CASSFEHGYTF.

The rearrangement uses TRBV14 and TRBJ2-7, with TRBD2 identical over 12 bases. The CDR3 consists of 15 residues. Germline CDR1 and CDR2: SGHDN and FVKESK. Trimming cost V 1 base and J 6 bases; bases outside gene matches: 4. The CDR3 protein is CASSQGTSGTGEQYF. The CDR3 DNA is TGTGCCAGCAGCCAAGGGACTAGCGGGACCGGCGAGCAGTACTTC.

The rearrangement uses TRBV13 and TRBJ1-2; D is ambiguous. The length of the CDR3 is 13 residues. Germline V lookup: CDR1 PRHDT, CDR2 FYEKMQ (reference sequence). V gave up 2 bases and J gave up 1 base, with 5 bases separating them. In DNA form, the CDR3 reads TGTGCCAGCAGCTTACTGAGTAACTATGGCTACACCTTC. It encodes CASSLLSNYGYTF. Based on the CDR3 plus reference TRBV13 and TRBJ1-2, the full variable domain is AAGVIQSPRHLIKEKRETATLKCYPIPRHDTVYWYQQGPGQDPQFLISFYEKMQSDKGSIPDRFSAQQFSDYHSELNMSSLELGDSALYFCASSLLSNYGYTFGSGTRLTVV.

This rearrangement joins TRBV6-5 to TRBJ1-1; no clear D. This CDR3 is built from 12 residues. From germline, CDR1 is MNHEY and CDR2 SVGAGI. V was pared by 6 bases and J by 1 base, with 6 bases between. CDR3 amino acids: CASRERNTEAFF. CDR3 DNA sequence: TGTGCCAGCAGAGAGAGGAACACTGAAGCTTTCTTT.